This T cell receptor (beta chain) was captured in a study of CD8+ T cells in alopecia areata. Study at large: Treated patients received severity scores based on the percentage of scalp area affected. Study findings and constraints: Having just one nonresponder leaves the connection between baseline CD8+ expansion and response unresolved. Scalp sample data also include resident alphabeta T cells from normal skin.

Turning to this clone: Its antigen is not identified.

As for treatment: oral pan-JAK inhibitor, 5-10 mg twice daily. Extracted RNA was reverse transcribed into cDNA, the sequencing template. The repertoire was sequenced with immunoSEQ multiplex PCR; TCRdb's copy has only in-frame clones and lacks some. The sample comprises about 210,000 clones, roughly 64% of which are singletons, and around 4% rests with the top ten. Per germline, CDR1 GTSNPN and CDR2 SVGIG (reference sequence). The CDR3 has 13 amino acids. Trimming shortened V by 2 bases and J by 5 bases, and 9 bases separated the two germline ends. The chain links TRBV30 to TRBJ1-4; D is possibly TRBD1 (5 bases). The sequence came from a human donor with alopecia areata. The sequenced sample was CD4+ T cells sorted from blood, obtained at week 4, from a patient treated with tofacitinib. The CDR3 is CAWSRGLNEKLFF. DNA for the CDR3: TGTGCCTGGAGTCGGGGGTTGAATGAAAAACTGTTTTTT.